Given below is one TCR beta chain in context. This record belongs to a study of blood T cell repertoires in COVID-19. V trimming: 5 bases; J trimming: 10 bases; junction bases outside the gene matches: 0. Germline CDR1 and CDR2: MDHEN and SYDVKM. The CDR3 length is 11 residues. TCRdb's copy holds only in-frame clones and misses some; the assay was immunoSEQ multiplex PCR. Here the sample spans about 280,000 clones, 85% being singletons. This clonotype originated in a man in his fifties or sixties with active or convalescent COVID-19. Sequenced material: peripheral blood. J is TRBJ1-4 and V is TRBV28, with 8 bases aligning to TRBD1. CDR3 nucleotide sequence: TGTGCCAGCAGTCAGGGGGCAAAACTGTTTTTT. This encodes CASSQGAKLFF.